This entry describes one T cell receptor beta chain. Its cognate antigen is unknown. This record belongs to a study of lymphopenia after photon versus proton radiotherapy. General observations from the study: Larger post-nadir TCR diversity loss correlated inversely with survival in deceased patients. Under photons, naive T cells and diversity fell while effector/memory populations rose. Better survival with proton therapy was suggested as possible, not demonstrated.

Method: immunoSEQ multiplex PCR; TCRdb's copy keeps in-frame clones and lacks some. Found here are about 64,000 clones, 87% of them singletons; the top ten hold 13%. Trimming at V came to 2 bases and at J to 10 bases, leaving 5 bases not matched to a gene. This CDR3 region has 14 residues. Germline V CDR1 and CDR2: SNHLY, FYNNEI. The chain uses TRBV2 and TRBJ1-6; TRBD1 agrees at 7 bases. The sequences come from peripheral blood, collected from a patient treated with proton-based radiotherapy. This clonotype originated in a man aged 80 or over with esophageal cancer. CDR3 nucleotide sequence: TGTGCCAGCAGTGAACAGGGGGGAGGCTCACCCCTCCACTTT. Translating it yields CASSEQGGGSPLHF. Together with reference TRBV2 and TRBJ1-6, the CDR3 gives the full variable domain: EPEVTQTPSHQVTQMGQEVILRCVPISNHLYFYWYRQILGQKVEFLVSFYNNEISEKSEIFDDQFSVERPDGSNFTLKIRSTKLEDSAMYFCASSEQGGGSPLHFGNGTRLTVT.